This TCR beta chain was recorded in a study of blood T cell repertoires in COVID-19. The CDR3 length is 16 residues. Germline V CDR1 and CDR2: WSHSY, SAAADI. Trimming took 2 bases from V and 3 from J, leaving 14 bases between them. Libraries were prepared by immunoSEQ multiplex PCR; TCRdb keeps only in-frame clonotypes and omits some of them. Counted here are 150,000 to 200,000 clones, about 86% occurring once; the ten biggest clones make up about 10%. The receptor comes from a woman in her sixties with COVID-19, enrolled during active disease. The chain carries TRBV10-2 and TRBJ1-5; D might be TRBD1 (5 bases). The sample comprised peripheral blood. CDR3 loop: CASSERKHRSNQPQHF. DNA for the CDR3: TGCGCCAGCAGTGAGAGGAAACACAGGTCCAATCAGCCCCAGCATTTT.